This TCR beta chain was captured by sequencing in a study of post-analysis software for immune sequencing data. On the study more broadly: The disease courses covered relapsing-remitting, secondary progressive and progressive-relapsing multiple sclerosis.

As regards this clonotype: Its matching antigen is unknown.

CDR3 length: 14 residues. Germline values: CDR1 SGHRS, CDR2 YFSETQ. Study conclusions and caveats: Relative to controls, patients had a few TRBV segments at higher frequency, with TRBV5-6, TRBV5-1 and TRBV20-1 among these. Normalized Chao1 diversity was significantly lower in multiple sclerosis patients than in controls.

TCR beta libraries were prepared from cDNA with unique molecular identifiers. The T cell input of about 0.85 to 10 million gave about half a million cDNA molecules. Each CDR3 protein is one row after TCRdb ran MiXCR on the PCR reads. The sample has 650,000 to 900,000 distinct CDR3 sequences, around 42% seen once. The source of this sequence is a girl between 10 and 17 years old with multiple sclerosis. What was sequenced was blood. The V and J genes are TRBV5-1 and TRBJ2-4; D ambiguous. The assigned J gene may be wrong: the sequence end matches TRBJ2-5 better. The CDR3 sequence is CASSLESNEETQYF. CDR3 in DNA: TGCGCCAGCAGCTTGGAGAGCAACGAGGAGACCCAGTACTTC.